Listed here are 14 T cell receptor beta chains from one sample, sequenced in a study of response to subunit inactivated influenza vaccine. TCRdb used MiXCR to reprocess the RT-PCR reads, holding one entry per CDR3 protein. Among approximately 700,000 distinct CDR3 sequences listed, about 14% were seen once. Sample: PBMCs from blood, taken less than 15 days before vaccination. The receptors were sampled from a man aged 50-60 years who received an inactivated influenza vaccine.

In its sample, this clonotype was seen a few times. This rearrangement joins TRBV4-1 to TRBJ2-7, with D uncertain. CDR1 is MGHRA, CDR2 YSYEKL, per germline. This CDR3 contains 14 residues. The ends were cut back, 0 bases at V and 1 base at J, with 7 bases in the middle. CDR3 loop: CASSQERDSYEQYF. In DNA, the CDR3 is TGCGCCAGCAGCCAAGAGAGAGATTCCTACGAGCAGTACTTC.

There are many counts of this clonotype. V is TRBV5-1 and J is TRBJ1-1, with D tentatively TRBD1 (6 bases). CDR3 length: 15 residues. Germline V gives CDR1 SGHRS, CDR2 YFSETQ. Trimming left V 5 bases short and J 1 base short, with 15 bases between. CDR3 region: CASRPMDSKNTEAFF. CDR3 sequence (DNA): TGCGCCAGCAGACCGATGGACAGTAAGAACACTGAAGCTTTCTTT.

This clonotype was found a few times. The chain joins TRBV28 to TRBJ2-7; possible D gene TRBD2, 5 bases. The CDR3 has 14 amino acids. The germline V and J ends were trimmed by 2 bases and 2 bases, with 10 bases remaining between them. Germline V gene sequence: CDR1 MDHEN, CDR2 SYDVKM. DNA of the CDR3: TGTGCCAGCAGTTTACCGGGGATGGCCTACGAGCAGTACTTC. Its protein product is CASSLPGMAYEQYF.

The rearrangement joins TRBV5-1 to TRBJ2-7; 16 bases map to TRBD2. This CDR3 has 19 residues. Looked up from germline, CDR1 is SGHRS and CDR2 is YFSETQ. V gave up 4 bases and J gave up 3 bases; unmatched junction bases: 13. As DNA, the CDR3 is TGCGCCAGCAGCAAGCAGGGACTAGCGGGAGGGCCTTTTAACTACGAGCAGTACTTC. Amino acids: CASSKQGLAGGPFNYEQYF.

This clonotype was picked up a small number of times. J is TRBJ2-5 and V is TRBV9; 13 nucleotides match TRBD2. The CDR3 consists of 15 residues. Germline lookup yields CDR1 SGDLS and CDR2 YYNGEE. With 4 bases clipped from V and 4 bases from J, the junction kept 4 bases outside the gene matches. The CDR3 protein is CASSTSGGARETQYF. Written as DNA, the CDR3 is TGTGCCAGCAGCACTAGCGGGGGGGCCAGAGAGACCCAGTACTTC.

The table lists this clonotype with a few counts. V is TRBV2 and J is TRBJ2-3; TRBD2 matches at 8 bases. The CDR3 consists of 13 residues. Germline CDR1 and CDR2: SNHLY and FYNNEI. J was trimmed by 3 bases and V by 10 bases; bases with no gene match: 6. The chain's CDR3 is CATRAGGTDTQYF. DNA for the CDR3: TGTGCCACCCGGGCGGGGGGAACAGATACGCAGTATTTT.

The chain joins TRBV6-1 to TRBJ2-1, with 13 bases that match TRBD2. The CDR3 has 16 amino acids. Germline CDR1 reads MNHNS; CDR2 reads SASEGT. J was trimmed by 10 bases and V by 6 bases; bases with no gene match: 12. The CDR3 coding sequence is TGTGCCAGCAGGGAGGGGACTAGCGGGACAGTCGGAGAGCAGTTCTTC. Its translation: CASREGTSGTVGEQFF.

This chain connects TRBV5-4 to TRBJ2-7; D may be TRBD2 (6 bases). Germline lookup yields CDR1 SGHNT and CDR2 YYREEE (reference sequence). This CDR3 contains 14 residues. Trimming took 0 bases from V and 3 from J, leaving 10 bases between them. The CDR3 spells CASSLGREFYEQYF. The CDR3 bases are TGTGCCAGCAGCTTGGGGCGGGAATTCTACGAGCAGTACTTC.

J is TRBJ2-2 and V is TRBV18; D may be TRBD1 or TRBD2 (5 bases each). Trimming shortened V by 0 bases and J by 5 bases, and 10 bases separated the two germline ends. Germline values: CDR1 KGHSH, CDR2 LQKENI. The CDR3 length is 15 residues. The CDR3 region has the DNA TGTGCCAGCTCACCACCGGGACGGACGACCGGGGAGCTGTTTTTT. It is translated as CASSPPGRTTGELFF.

V and J are TRBV6-1 and TRBJ2-7, with 7 nucleotides matching TRBD1. The CDR3 is 15 amino acids. With 6 bases clipped from V and 2 bases from J, the junction kept 10 bases outside the gene matches. The germline V gene encodes CDR1 MNHNS and CDR2 SASEGT. CDR3 bases: TGTGCCAGCAGCGAGCTACCGACAGGGCCCTACGAGCAGTACTTC. It translates to CASSELPTGPYEQYF.

This clonotype was counted only a few times. The V and J genes are TRBV27 and TRBJ1-6; D unresolved. This CDR3 spans 16 amino acids. Germline lookup yields CDR1 MNHEY and CDR2 SMNVEV (reference sequence). Between the trimmed V and J ends, which lost 5 bases and 0 bases, there was a span of 11 bases. DNA for the CDR3: TGTGCCAGCAGTCTTGTAAAGAGCTCCTATAATTCACCCCTCCACTTT. Translation gives CASSLVKSSYNSPLHF.

This clonotype was observed a handful of times. The rearrangement uses TRBV4-1 and TRBJ2-7, with a tentative D call TRBD2 (6 bases). CDR3 length: 15 amino acids. V lost 1 base and J lost 6, with 16 bases in between. Germline CDR1 reads MGHRA; CDR2 reads YSYEKL. This CDR3 is CASSQGRGVFAEQYF. In nucleotides, the CDR3 is TGCGCCAGCAGCCAAGGGCGCGGGGTGTTCGCCGAGCAGTACTTC.

This clonotype was observed many times. The chain has TRBV20-1 and TRBJ1-5; D ambiguous. This CDR3 region has 14 residues. CDR1 and CDR2 from the germline V gene are DFQATT and SNEGSKA (reference sequence). V lost 3 bases, J lost 2 bases, and 11 bases lay in between. In DNA, the CDR3 is TGCAGTGCTAGGGAGGGTGGGGGCAATCAGCCCCAGCATTTT. Its protein is CSAREGGGNQPQHF.

The gene calls are TRBV18 and TRBJ1-4; D is unclear. CDR3 length: 14 amino acids. The V gene lost 0 bases and the J gene lost 4 bases, with 6 bases spanning the gap. The germline V gene encodes CDR1 KGHSH and CDR2 LQKENI. CDR3 sequence: CASSPPESNEKLFF. The CDR3 DNA reads TGTGCCAGCTCACCACCAGAGAGTAATGAAAAACTGTTTTTT.